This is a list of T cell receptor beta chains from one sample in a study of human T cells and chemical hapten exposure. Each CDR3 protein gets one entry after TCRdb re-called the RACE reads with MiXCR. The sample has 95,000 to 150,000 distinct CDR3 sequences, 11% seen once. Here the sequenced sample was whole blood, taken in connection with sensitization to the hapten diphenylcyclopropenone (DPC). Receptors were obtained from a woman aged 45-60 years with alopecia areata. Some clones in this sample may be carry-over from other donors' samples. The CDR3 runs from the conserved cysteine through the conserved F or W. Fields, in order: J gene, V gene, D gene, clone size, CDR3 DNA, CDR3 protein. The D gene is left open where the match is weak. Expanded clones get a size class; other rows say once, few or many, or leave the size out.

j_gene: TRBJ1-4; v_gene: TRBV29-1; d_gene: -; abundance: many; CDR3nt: TGCAGCGCGATAGAAGGAGAAAAACTGTTTTTT; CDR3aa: CSAIEGEKLFF
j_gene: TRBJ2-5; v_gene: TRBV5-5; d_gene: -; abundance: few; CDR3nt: TGTGCCAGCAGCTTGGCAGCTAGCGACATACAAGAGACCCAGTACTTC; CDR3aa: CASSLAASDIQETQYF
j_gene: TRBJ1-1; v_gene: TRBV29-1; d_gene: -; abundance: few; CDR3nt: TGCAGCGTTTTCGGGGCAGCCGGGGAAGCTTTCTTT; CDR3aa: CSVFGAAGEAFF
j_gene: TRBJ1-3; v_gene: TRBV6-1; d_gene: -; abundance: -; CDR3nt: TGTGCCAGTGGACAGAACTCTGGAAACACCATATATTTT; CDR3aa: CASGQNSGNTIYF
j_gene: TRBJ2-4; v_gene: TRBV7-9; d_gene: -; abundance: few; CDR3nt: TGTGCCAGCAGCTTAAGTCAGGGGTCAAACATTCAGTACTTC; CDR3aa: CASSLSQGSNIQYF
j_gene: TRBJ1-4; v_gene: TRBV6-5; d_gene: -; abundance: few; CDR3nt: TGTGCCAGCAGTTACTCGTCGGCCTCCGTCGGAAAACTGTTTTTT; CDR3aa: CASSYSSASVGKLFF
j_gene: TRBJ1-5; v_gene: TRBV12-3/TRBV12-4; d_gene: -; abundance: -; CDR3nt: TGTGCCAGCAGTTTAACGCGACAGGTCAATCAGCCCCAGCATTTT; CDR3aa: CASSLTRQVNQPQHF
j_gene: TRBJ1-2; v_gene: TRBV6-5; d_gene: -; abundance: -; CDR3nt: TGTGCCAGCAGCTACGGACAGAACTATGGCTACACCTTC; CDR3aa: CASSYGQNYGYTF
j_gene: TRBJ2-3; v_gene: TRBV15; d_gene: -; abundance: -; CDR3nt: TGTGCCACCAGCAGAGATTCTAATGCAGGGGTGGCAGATACGCAGTATTTT; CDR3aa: CATSRDSNAGVADTQYF
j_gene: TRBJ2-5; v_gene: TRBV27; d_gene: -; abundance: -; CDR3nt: TGTGCCAGCAGTGGAACCCACCAAGAGACCCAGTACTTC; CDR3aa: CASSGTHQETQYF
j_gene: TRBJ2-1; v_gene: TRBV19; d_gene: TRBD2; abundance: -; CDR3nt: TGTGCCAGTAGTATCTGGGGGGCTAGCGGGGGGCCGGGCTCCTACAATGAGCAGTTCTTC; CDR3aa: CASSIWGASGGPGSYNEQFF
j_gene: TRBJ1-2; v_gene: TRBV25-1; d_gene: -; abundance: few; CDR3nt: TGTGCCAGCAGTGTGGCGAACTATGGCTACACCTTC; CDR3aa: CASSVANYGYTF
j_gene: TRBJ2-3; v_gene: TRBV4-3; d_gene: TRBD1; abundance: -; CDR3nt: TGCGCCAGCAGCCAAGACCGGACAGGGGTAGATACGCAGTATTTT; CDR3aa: CASSQDRTGVDTQYF
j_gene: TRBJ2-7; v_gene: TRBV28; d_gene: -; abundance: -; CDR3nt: TGTGCCAGCAGTCCTAAACTAGGGAACTACGAGCAGTACTTC; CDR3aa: CASSPKLGNYEQYF